The sequence of this T cell receptor beta chain was determined in a study of a mutant IDH1 vaccine in newly diagnosed glioma. Study in general: Therapy received beforehand was radiotherapy, temozolomide, or both, with most patients given both.

A note on this clone: Its antigen is as yet unknown.

Noted time point: week 5, during vaccination. Each dose delivered 300 ug of mutant IDH1 20-mer peptide subcutaneously with imiquimod. Those who donated had recent WHO grade 3 or 4 IDH1-mutant, ATRX-lost astrocytomas. The V gene's germline CDR1 is SGDLS and CDR2 YYNGEE. The CDR3 is 14 amino acids. V was pared by 0 bases and J by 1 base, with 7 bases between. The data were produced by immunoSEQ multiplex PCR, yet TCRdb's version contains in-frame clones alone and is incomplete. This table holds 50,000 to 65,000 clones, about 80% found once. This rearrangement joins TRBV9 to TRBJ2-5; D call uncertain. The sequences come from PBMCs, collected from a glioma patient whose treatment included an IDH1 peptide vaccine. The receptor was derived from a man aged 25-45 years with glioma. DNA of the CDR3: TGTGCCAGCAGCGTAGCGGCAGGCCAAGAGACCCAGTACTTC. It yields the protein CASSVAAGQETQYF.